This record looks at one T cell receptor beta chain sequence and its context. Its antigen remains unknown. The entry originates in a study of response to subunit inactivated influenza vaccine. The study, taken as a whole, reports: Authors proposed each seasonal influenza vaccination draws in few new T cells.

CDR1 and CDR2 from the germline V gene are KGHSH and LQKENI. V was clipped by 5 bases and J by 9 bases, with 17 bases between them. The CDR3 totals 14 residues. MiXCR, applied by TCRdb to the RT-PCR reads, yields one record per CDR3 protein. The sample gives approximately 250,000 distinct CDR3 sequences, approximately 12% of which show up once; approximately 8.4% is in the top ten. This clonotype originated in a man in his fifties who received an inactivated influenza vaccine. V gene TRBV18 combines with J gene TRBJ2-1, with D maybe TRBD1 (6 bases). This sample comprised non-naive T cells sorted from PBMCs, obtained less than 15 days before vaccination. The CDR3 nucleotides are TGTGCCAGCTCAAAGGGAACTGGGGGCGTTGAGCAGTTCTTC. Translating it yields CASSKGTGGVEQFF.